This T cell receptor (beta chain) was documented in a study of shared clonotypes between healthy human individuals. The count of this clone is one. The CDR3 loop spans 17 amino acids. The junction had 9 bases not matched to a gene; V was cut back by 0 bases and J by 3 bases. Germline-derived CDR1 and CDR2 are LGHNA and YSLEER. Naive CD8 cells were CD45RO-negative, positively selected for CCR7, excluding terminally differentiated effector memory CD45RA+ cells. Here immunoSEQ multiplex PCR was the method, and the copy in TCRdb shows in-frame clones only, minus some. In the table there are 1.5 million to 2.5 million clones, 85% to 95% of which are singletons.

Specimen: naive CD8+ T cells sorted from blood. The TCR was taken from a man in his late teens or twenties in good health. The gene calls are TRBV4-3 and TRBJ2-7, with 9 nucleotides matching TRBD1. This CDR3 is CASSQDTPGTGNYEQYF. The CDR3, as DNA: TGCGCCAGCAGCCAAGATACCCCGGGGACAGGGAACTACGAGCAGTACTTC.